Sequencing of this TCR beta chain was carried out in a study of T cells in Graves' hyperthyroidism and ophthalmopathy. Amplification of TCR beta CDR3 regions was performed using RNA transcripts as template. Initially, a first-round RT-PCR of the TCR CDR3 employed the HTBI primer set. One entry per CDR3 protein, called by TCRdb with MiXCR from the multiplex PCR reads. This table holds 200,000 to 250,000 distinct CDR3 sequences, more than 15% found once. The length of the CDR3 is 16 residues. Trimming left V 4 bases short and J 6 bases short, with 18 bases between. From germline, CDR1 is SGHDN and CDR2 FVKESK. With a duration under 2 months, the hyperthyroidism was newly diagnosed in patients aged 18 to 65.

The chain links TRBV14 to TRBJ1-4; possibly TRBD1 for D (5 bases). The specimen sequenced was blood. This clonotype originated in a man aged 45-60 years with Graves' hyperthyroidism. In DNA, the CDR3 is TGTGCCAGCAGCCCCCGCCGGGCAAAAGGGGATGAAAAACTGTTTTTT. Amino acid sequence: CASSPRRAKGDEKLFF.